This T cell receptor beta chain was sequenced in a study of T cell repertoires in cytomegalovirus infection. Study summary: It can be stated that public TCR beta signatures indicated CMV infection as well as a matching HLA type.

TCRdb fed the reads into MiXCR, producing one record per CDR3 protein. In the table there are 500,000 or so distinct CDR3 sequences, approximately 15% of which are singletons. The CDR3 is made up of 13 amino acids. The ends lost 0 bases at V and 6 bases at J; junction bases unmatched: 3. The germline gives CDR1 SGDLS, CDR2 YYNGEE. This chain joins TRBV9 and TRBJ2-7; TRBD2 agrees at 7 bases. The sequence was collected from a human donor in good health (CMV status not recorded). Some clones in this sample may be carry-over from other donors' samples. Sample: CD8+ T cells from PBMCs. The CDR3 nucleotides read TGTGCCAGCAGCGTAGAGGGAGGGGCCGAGCAGTACTTC. It translates to CASSVEGGAEQYF.